These T cell receptor beta chains were read from a single sample in a study of Graves' ophthalmopathy and Graves' hyperthyroidism. TCRdb used MiXCR to reprocess the multiplex PCR reads, holding one entry per CDR3 protein. The data show 150,000 to 200,000 distinct CDR3 sequences, roughly two fifths seen once. The material sequenced was peripheral blood. These receptors were taken from a man aged 25-40 years with Graves' ophthalmopathy. Both conserved end residues are trimmed from each CDR3. Each record gives: V gene, D gene, CDR3 protein. A D gene is named only where the DNA matches it firmly.

v_call: TRBV28
d_call: NA
cdr3_aa: ASSLLVGSKDQPQH

v_call: TRBV28
d_call: NA
cdr3_aa: ASSFVGSGAAEQY

v_call: TRBV7-2
d_call: TRBD2
cdr3_aa: ASSLVSGSTLGQY

v_call: TRBV15
d_call: NA
cdr3_aa: ATSIGGQQY

v_call: TRBV12-3/TRBV12-4
d_call: TRBD1
cdr3_aa: ASSQGQDWSVAYGYT

v_call: TRBV6-5
d_call: NA
cdr3_aa: ASSYESLNTEAF

v_call: TRBV7-2
d_call: NA
cdr3_aa: ASRTTVNTEAF

v_call: TRBV19
d_call: NA
cdr3_aa: ASSLGKLQETQY

v_call: TRBV6-1
d_call: NA
cdr3_aa: ASSPTLGSTEAF

v_call: TRBV5-1
d_call: NA
cdr3_aa: ASSQGYGSGANVLT

v_call: TRBV28
d_call: NA
cdr3_aa: ASRMGGTRETQY

v_call: TRBV6-4
d_call: TRBD1
cdr3_aa: ATATGENTEAF

v_call: TRBV28
d_call: TRBD1
cdr3_aa: ASSSRDSPNYGYT

v_call: TRBV4-1
d_call: NA
cdr3_aa: ASSRDRGAGYT

v_call: TRBV20-1
d_call: TRBD2
cdr3_aa: SARRLAGASETQY

v_call: TRBV10-3
d_call: TRBD1
cdr3_aa: AISEQGKGQGGRDGYT

v_call: TRBV4-2
d_call: TRBD2
cdr3_aa: ASSQGVSGDYEQY

v_call: TRBV6-1
d_call: NA
cdr3_aa: ASSEGSGGWETQY

v_call: TRBV9
d_call: NA
cdr3_aa: ASSRTVEGTYEQY

v_call: TRBV6-5
d_call: NA
cdr3_aa: ASSYDSPLGAF

v_call: TRBV12-3/TRBV12-4
d_call: TRBD1
cdr3_aa: ASSPAGQSNNYGYT

v_call: TRBV28
d_call: NA
cdr3_aa: ASSFTGHNSPLH

v_call: TRBV7-2
d_call: TRBD1
cdr3_aa: ASSPDRATTAF

v_call: TRBV27
d_call: NA
cdr3_aa: ASSLLGFGNSPLH

v_call: TRBV27
d_call: NA
cdr3_aa: ASSLRYRQSSSYEQY

v_call: TRBV6-4
d_call: NA
cdr3_aa: ASSYGVTGF

v_call: TRBV6-1
d_call: TRBD1
cdr3_aa: ASSEIQGDGYT

v_call: TRBV19
d_call: NA
cdr3_aa: ATKRLGGSYEQY

v_call: TRBV12-3/TRBV12-4
d_call: TRBD2
cdr3_aa: ASRSSGRAGYEQY

v_call: TRBV15
d_call: NA
cdr3_aa: ATSPRTDPLELF